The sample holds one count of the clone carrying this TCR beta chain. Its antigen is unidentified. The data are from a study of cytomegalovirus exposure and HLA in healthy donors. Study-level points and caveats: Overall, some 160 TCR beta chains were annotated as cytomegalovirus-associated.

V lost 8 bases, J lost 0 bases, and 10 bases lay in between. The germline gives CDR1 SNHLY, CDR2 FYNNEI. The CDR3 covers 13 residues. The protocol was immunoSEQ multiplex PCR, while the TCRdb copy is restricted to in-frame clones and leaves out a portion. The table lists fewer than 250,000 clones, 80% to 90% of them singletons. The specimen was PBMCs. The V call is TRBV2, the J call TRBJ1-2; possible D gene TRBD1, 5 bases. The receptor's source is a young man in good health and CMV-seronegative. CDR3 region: CASGTGANYGYTF. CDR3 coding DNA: TGTGCCAGCGGCACAGGAGCTAACTATGGCTACACCTTC.